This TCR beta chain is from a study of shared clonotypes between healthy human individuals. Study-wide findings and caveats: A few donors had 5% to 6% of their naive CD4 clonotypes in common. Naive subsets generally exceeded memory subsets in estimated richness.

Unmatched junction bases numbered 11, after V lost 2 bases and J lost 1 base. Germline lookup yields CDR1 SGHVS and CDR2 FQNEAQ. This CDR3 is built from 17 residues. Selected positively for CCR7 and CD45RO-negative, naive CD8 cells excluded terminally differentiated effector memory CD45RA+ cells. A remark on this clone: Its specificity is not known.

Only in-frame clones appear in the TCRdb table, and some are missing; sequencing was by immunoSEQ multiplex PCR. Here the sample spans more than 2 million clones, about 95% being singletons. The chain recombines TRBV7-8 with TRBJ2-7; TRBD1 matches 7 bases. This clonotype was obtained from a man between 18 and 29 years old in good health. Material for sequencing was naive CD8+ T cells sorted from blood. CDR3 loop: CASSLSQTGEKSYEQYF. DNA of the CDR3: TGTGCCAGCAGCTTAAGCCAAACAGGGGAAAAGTCCTACGAGCAGTACTTC.